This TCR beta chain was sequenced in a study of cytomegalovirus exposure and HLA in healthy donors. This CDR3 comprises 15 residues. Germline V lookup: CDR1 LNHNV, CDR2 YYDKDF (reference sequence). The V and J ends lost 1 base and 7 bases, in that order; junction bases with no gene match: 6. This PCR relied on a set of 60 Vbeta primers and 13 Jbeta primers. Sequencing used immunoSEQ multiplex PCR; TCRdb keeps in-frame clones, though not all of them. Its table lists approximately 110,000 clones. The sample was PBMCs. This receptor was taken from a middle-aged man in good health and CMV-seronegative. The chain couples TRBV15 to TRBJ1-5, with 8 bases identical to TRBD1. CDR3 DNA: TGTGCCACCAGCAGAGTGGACAGGGTCGGGCAGCCCCAGCATTTT. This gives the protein CATSRVDRVGQPQHF.